The clone carrying this T cell receptor (beta chain) was recorded many times. Its antigen is not identified. The data were obtained in a study of T cells in Graves' hyperthyroidism and ophthalmopathy. Study context: The authors collected peripheral blood at initial diagnosis, before any treatment. Study-wide results and limits: Ophthalmopathy, as predicted by the model, came a median about seven months after the prediction.

Blood dates from first hyperthyroidism diagnosis, before any ophthalmopathy symptoms. PBMCs stemmed from about 9.7 ml fresh peripheral blood. Amplified regions were TCR beta CDR3 sequences from RNA transcripts. The study used the HTBI primer set for a first-round RT-PCR of the TCR CDR3. TCRdb re-derived calls from the multiplex PCR reads in MiXCR, one entry per CDR3 protein. The sample has under 300,000 distinct CDR3 sequences, less than 15% seen once. The sequencing sample was made of blood. The sequence derives from a woman aged 40-49 years with Graves' hyperthyroidism that later progressed to Graves' ophthalmopathy.

CDR3 sequence reads: CASSLERGRRNTEAFF. The CDR3 DNA is TGTGCCAGCAGCTTGGAGCGGGGACGGAGGAACACTGAAGCTTTCTTT. The V call is TRBV5-5, the J call TRBJ1-1; the D gene is possibly TRBD1 (5 bases). CDR1 SGHKS and CDR2 YYEKEE come from the germline V gene (reference sequence). Trimming left V 0 bases short and J 1 base short, with 13 bases between. The CDR3 consists of 16 residues.